These T cell receptor beta chains were read from a single sample in a study of identical twins. TCRdb reanalysed the 5' RACE reads using MiXCR and keeps one entry per CDR3 protein. The sample consists of some 900,000 distinct CDR3 sequences, 9% to 15% of them appearing once. These data also formed part of another study, on yellow fever vaccine responses in identical twins.

The sequenced sample consisted of PBMCs. These receptors all stem from a woman younger than 35 in good health. The CDR3 runs from the conserved cysteine through the conserved F or W. D genes are given only for firm matches. The size of a clone is reported for some rows only, either as once, few or many, or as a class for expanded clones.

j_call clone_size v_call d_call cdr3_nt cdr3_aa
TRBJ2-5 NA TRBV20-1 NA TGCAGTGCTAGGCACAGGAGCCAAGAGACCCAGTACTTC CSARHRSQETQYF
TRBJ1-5 many TRBV28 NA TGTGCCAGCAGTTTAAGTTTCAGGGGCGACTGGGAGCCCCAGCATTTT CASSLSFRGDWEPQHF
TRBJ2-7 NA TRBV20-1 TRBD2 TGCAGTGCTAGCGGGACTAGCGGGCCTTCCTACGAGCAGTACTTC CSASGTSGPSYEQYF
TRBJ2-1 few TRBV29-1 NA TGCAGCCTGGAGGGGGGGAGGGGTGATGAGCAGTTCTTC CSLEGGRGDEQFF
TRBJ2-3 many TRBV6-5 TRBD2 TGTGCCAGCAGTTACGCGGCGGGAGAAACAGATACGCAGTATTTT CASSYAAGETDTQYF
TRBJ2-5 few TRBV7-9 NA TGTGCCAGCAGCTTTCCAGGGACTCCGTCTCAGTACTTC CASSFPGTPSQYF
TRBJ2-7 NA TRBV28 TRBD2 TGTGCCAGCAGTTTACGAGCGGGAGGTACTTACTTC CASSLRAGGTYF
TRBJ2-1 few TRBV28 NA TGTGCCAGCAGTCTCCTCCCTGACTCCTCATCCTACAATGAGCAGTTCTTC CASSLLPDSSSYNEQFF
TRBJ2-1 many TRBV20-1 TRBD2 TGCAGTGCTAGAGATTACCAGCGGGAGTTTGAGCAGTTCTTC CSARDYQREFEQFF
TRBJ1-1 few TRBV3-1 NA TGTGCCAGCAGCCAAGATTCCGGGGCCTACACTGAAGCTTTCTTT CASSQDSGAYTEAFF
TRBJ2-1 few TRBV29-1 NA TGCAGCGTTGAGAGTCCCGGGACGAGATACAATGAGCAGTTCTTC CSVESPGTRYNEQFF
TRBJ2-3 NA TRBV21-1 NA TGTGCCAGCAGCCCCGGGGTGAGCACAGATACGCAGTATTTT CASSPGVSTDTQYF
TRBJ1-5 NA TRBV20-1 NA TGCAGTGCTAGGGCACCAATGGGTCAGCCCCAGCATTTT CSARAPMGQPQHF
TRBJ2-5 many TRBV28 NA TGTGCCAGCAGTTTATGGATGGGTCGGGAGACCCAGTACTTC CASSLWMGRETQYF
TRBJ2-1 few TRBV3-1 TRBD1 TGTGCCAGCAGCCGGGACAGGGGACCTAAGTGGGATGAGCAGTTCTTC CASSRDRGPKWDEQFF
TRBJ2-1 few TRBV7-9 NA TGTGCCAGCAGCTTAGTAGCGGTGAACTACAATGAGCAGTTCTTC CASSLVAVNYNEQFF
TRBJ1-6 NA TRBV11-2 NA TGTGCCAGCAGCTTAGGAGAAATGGGGAGCTCCTATAATTCACCCCTCCACTTT CASSLGEMGSSYNSPLHF
TRBJ1-5 NA TRBV6-4 NA TGTGCCAGCAGTGCGACTTCCAATCAGCCCCAGCATTTT CASSATSNQPQHF
TRBJ2-3 NA TRBV9 NA TGTGCCAGCAACCGGGACTCCTCAGATACGCAGTATTTT CASNRDSSDTQYF
TRBJ1-1 many TRBV29-1 NA TGCAGCGTTACGGGAGCCGTTGAAGCTTTCTTT CSVTGAVEAFF
TRBJ2-1 few TRBV5-1 TRBD2 TGCGCCAGCAGCTCTTCGCTGACTAGCGGGGGGCGAAGCTCCTACAATGAGCAGTTCTTC CASSSSLTSGGRSSYNEQFF
TRBJ2-2 NA TRBV20-1 NA TGCAGTGCTCCCGGACTGTACGGGGAGCTGTTTTTT CSAPGLYGELFF
TRBJ2-7 few TRBV12-3/TRBV12-4 TRBD2 TGTGCCAGCAGTGCCACTAGCGGGAGCTTCCGGGCGTACTTC CASSATSGSFRAYF
TRBJ2-1 once TRBV29-1 NA TGCAGCGTTGAGGGGAAGGGGGGATACAATGAGCAGTTCTTC CSVEGKGGYNEQFF
TRBJ2-2 few TRBV28 NA TGTGCCAGCAGTTTACTGCAGACCTACGCGAACACCGGGGAGCTGTTTTTT CASSLLQTYANTGELFF
TRBJ2-6 few TRBV5-6 NA TGTGCCAGCAGCTTAGCCCCTTCCAACGTCCTGACTTTC CASSLAPSNVLTF
TRBJ2-2 NA TRBV12-3/TRBV12-4 TRBD2 TGTGCCAGCAGTTCCCCGGAAGGGAGGGCCAACACCGGGGAGCTGTTTTTT CASSSPEGRANTGELFF